Listed here are 29 T cell receptor beta chains from one sample, sequenced in a study of vaccination and CD4 T cells after COVID-19. Sequence data for DNA of cultured CD4+ T cells were generated by the Oncomine TCR Beta short-read assay. TCRdb reprocessed the PCR reads with MiXCR, giving one entry per CDR3 protein. The sample contains 15,000 or so distinct CDR3 sequences, approximately 50% of which appear only once. These receptors' targets are unknown. Treatment: roughly 11-day PBMC culture with coronavirus spike peptide pools or control peptides (ViraFEST assay). The sample comprised CD4+ T cells from blood, cultured in vitro. The receptors derive from a human donor who had recovered from COVID-19.

The CDR3 is CASSPRTSGNEQFF. CDR3 DNA sequence: TGTGCCAGCAGCCCAAGGACTAGCGGGAATGAGCAGTTCTTC. This chain uses TRBV11-3 with TRBJ2-1; TRBD2 matches 11 bases. Germline CDR1 is SGHNT and CDR2 is YENEEA. V dropped 5 bases and J dropped 7; count of bases not matched to a gene: 4. There are 14 residues in the CDR3.

V gene TRBV28 combines with J gene TRBJ2-1, with 7 bases fitting TRBD1. The CDR3 is 12 amino acids. In germline, CDR1 is MDHEN, CDR2 SYDVKM. With 7 bases clipped from V and 8 bases from J, the junction kept 5 bases outside the gene matches. The DNA for the CDR3 is TGTGCCAGCATCGACAGGGTACATGAGCAGTTCTTC. Residues: CASIDRVHEQFF.

This chain connects TRBV28 to TRBJ1-1; no clear D. Trimming took 6 bases from V and 3 from J, leaving 11 bases between them. The CDR3 is 13 residues long. CDR1 and CDR2 (germline): MDHEN, SYDVKM. The CDR3 DNA follows: TGTGCCAGCAGCCCCGATACGTACACTGAAGCTTTCTTT. Its protein is CASSPDTYTEAFF.

The chain carries TRBV5-1 and TRBJ2-5, with a weak D call TRBD1 (6 bases). Deletions cut 0 bases from V and 3 bases from J, with 9 bases between. The CDR3 is 14 amino acids. Germline loops: CDR1 SGHRS, CDR2 YFSETQ. The DNA for the CDR3 is TGCGCCAGCAGCTTGGGTTCAGGGGAAGAGACCCAGTACTTC. Amino acid sequence: CASSLGSGEETQYF.

The V gene is TRBV15, the J gene TRBJ2-5; 10 nucleotides line up with TRBD2. This CDR3 spans 15 amino acids. Germline trimming cut 1 base from V and 2 bases from J; bases unmatched to any gene: 1. Looked up from germline, CDR1 is LNHNV and CDR2 is YYDKDF (reference sequence). CDR3 DNA sequence: TGTGCCACCAGCAGAGGGACTAGCGGTCAAGAGACCCAGTACTTC. It codes for CATSRGTSGQETQYF.

This clonotype was recorded a few times. The chain uses TRBV6-5 and TRBJ2-7; D unresolved. The CDR3 loop spans 13 amino acids. CDR1 and CDR2 (germline): MNHEY, SVGAGI. Trimming took off 2 bases at V and 3 bases at J, with 8 bases between the two ends. CDR3 in DNA: TGTGCCAGCAGTTACAGGGCAGGCTACGAGCAGTACTTC. The encoded protein is CASSYRAGYEQYF.

The genes are TRBV24-1 and TRBJ2-1; TRBD2 agrees at 8 bases. CDR1 KGHDR and CDR2 SFDVKD come from the germline V gene. The V and J ends lost 3 bases and 6 bases, in that order; junction bases with no gene match: 12. CDR3 size: 17 residues. CDR3 loop: CATSDPGGASASNEQFF. For the CDR3, the DNA is TGTGCCACCAGTGATCCGGGGGGGGCTAGCGCCTCCAATGAGCAGTTCTTC.

The V and J genes are TRBV5-1 and TRBJ2-3; TRBD2 might be the D (7 bases). The V end lost 0 bases, the J end lost 5 bases, and 13 bases lay between the germline ends. The CDR3 has 15 residues. Per germline, CDR1 SGHRS and CDR2 YFSETQ. In DNA, the CDR3 is TGCGCCAGCAGCTTGGAAGGGGGGGCGGGAGATACGCAGTATTTT. Translating it yields CASSLEGGAGDTQYF.

This clonotype was found once. The chain joins TRBV5-8 to TRBJ1-2; the D is unclear. V lost 10 bases, J lost 5 bases, and 15 bases lay in between. The CDR3 extends over 12 amino acids. In germline, CDR1 is SGHTS, CDR2 YDEGEE. DNA of the CDR3: TGTGCCGGAAGCCGGGAGTCTTATGGCTACACCTTC. Translating it yields CAGSRESYGYTF.

The table lists this clonotype with a few counts. V is TRBV25-1 and J is TRBJ2-5, with a weak D call TRBD1 (6 bases). Germline loops: CDR1 MGHDK, CDR2 SYGVNS. The CDR3 totals 14 residues. V was clipped by 1 base and J by 2 bases, with 8 bases between them. The CDR3 DNA is TGTGCCAGCAGTGAATTGGACAGACAAGAGACCCAGTACTTC. Translation: CASSELDRQETQYF.

This clonotype turned up a few times. This chain uses TRBV20-1 with TRBJ1-6; D gene ambiguous. This CDR3 is 14 amino acids long. From germline, CDR1 is DFQATT and CDR2 SNEGSKA (reference sequence). V was pared by 2 bases and J by 7 bases, with 12 bases between. This chain's CDR3 is CSARIAGPNSPLHF. The CDR3 nucleotides read TGCAGTGCTAGAATTGCGGGTCCCAATTCACCCCTCCACTTT.

This chain connects TRBV10-3 to TRBJ2-2; unclear D gene. This CDR3 is built from 14 residues. V was pared by 2 bases and J by 7 bases, with 11 bases between. Germline V gene sequence: CDR1 ENHRY, CDR2 SYGVKD. CDR3 sequence (DNA): TGTGCCATCAGTGAGCCCGTAAAGGTCGGGGAGCTGTTTTTT. Amino acid sequence: CAISEPVKVGELFF.

The chain joins TRBV5-1 to TRBJ2-3; D not certain. Germline V gives CDR1 SGHRS, CDR2 YFSETQ. The V end was cut by 1 base, the J end by 3 bases, with 24 bases between. CDR3 length equals 19 residues. DNA of the CDR3: TGCGCCAGCAGCTTGCCATTCCCGGCTAGTCTTGGTGGGACAGATACGCAGTATTTT. It encodes CASSLPFPASLGGTDTQYF.

Here the CDR3 reads CASSLRLAGNKNIQYF. As DNA, the CDR3 is TGTGCCAGCAGCTTACGGCTAGCGGGAAATAAAAACATTCAGTACTTC. J is TRBJ2-4 and V is TRBV7-9, with 9 positions matching TRBD2. V was clipped by 2 bases and J by 4 bases; unmatched bases: 6. The CDR3 covers 16 residues. Germline V gene lookup returns CDR1 SEHNR and CDR2 FQNEAQ (reference sequence). The whole variable domain, remainder taken from reference TRBV7-9 and TRBJ2-4, is DTGVSQNPRHKITKRGQNVTFRCDPISEHNRLYWYRQTLGQGPEFLTYFQNEAQLEKSRLLSDRFSAERPKGSFSTLEIQRTEQGDSAMYLCASSLRLAGNKNIQYFGAGTRLSVL.

This clonotype was observed a handful of times. V is TRBV7-2 and J is TRBJ2-3; D may be TRBD1 (5 bases). Trimming stripped 5 bases from V and 4 bases from J, with 7 bases between. The CDR3 is 12 residues long. The germline V gene encodes CDR1 SGHTA and CDR2 FQGNSA. The CDR3 DNA sequence: TGTGCCAGCAGCATAGGGGCAGATACGCAGTATTTT. Translated: CASSIGADTQYF.

Only a few counts were recorded for this clonotype. J is TRBJ2-5 and V is TRBV12-3 or TRBV12-4; TRBD2 aligns across 15 bases. The CDR3 extends over 17 amino acids. Germline trimming cut 6 bases from V and 1 base from J; bases unmatched to any gene: 6. CDR3 residues: CASRKGLAGGLQETQYF. For the CDR3, the DNA is TGTGCCAGCAGAAAGGGACTAGCGGGGGGCCTCCAAGAGACCCAGTACTTC.

The chain carries TRBV20-1 and TRBJ2-3, with a weak D call TRBD2 (5 bases). The CDR3 is 12 residues long. The germline V and J ends were trimmed by 3 bases and 4 bases, with 8 bases remaining between them. Germline V gene sequence: CDR1 DFQATT, CDR2 SNEGSKA (reference sequence). DNA of the CDR3: TGCAGTGCTAGGGCGGGTGCAGATACGCAGTATTTT. It encodes CSARAGADTQYF.

The chain combines TRBV6-1 with TRBJ2-1; TRBD2 might be the D (6 bases). The germline gives CDR1 MNHNS, CDR2 SASEGT. The CDR3 consists of 13 residues. The V and J ends lost 5 bases and 9 bases respectively, with 14 bases between them. The CDR3 loop is CASSRGLTLEQFF. The CDR3 coding sequence is TGTGCCAGCAGTCGGGGACTTACCCTTGAGCAGTTCTTC.

The V and J genes are TRBV7-9 and TRBJ2-3, with D possibly being TRBD1 (5 bases). The germline gives CDR1 SEHNR, CDR2 FQNEAQ (reference sequence). Trimming took 0 bases from V and 4 from J, leaving 5 bases between them. The CDR3 spans 13 residues. CDR3 sequence (DNA): TGTGCCAGCAGCTTAGCAGGGGCAGATACGCAGTATTTT. Amino acids: CASSLAGADTQYF.

The gene calls are TRBV7-9 and TRBJ1-1; TRBD1 aligns across 7 bases. V shed 5 bases, J shed 10 bases, and the junction held 10 bases outside the gene matches. The CDR3 extends over 13 amino acids. The germline V gene has CDR1 SEHNR and CDR2 FQNEAQ (reference sequence). The CDR3 sequence: CASSGRDRAGAFF. The CDR3 region has the DNA TGTGCCAGCAGCGGACGAGACAGGGCCGGAGCTTTCTTT.

The chain carries TRBV7-6 and TRBJ2-2; D may be TRBD1 or TRBD2 (6 bases each). Trimming left V 1 base short and J 4 bases short, with 10 bases between. CDR3 size: 15 residues. Germline lookup yields CDR1 SGHVS and CDR2 FNYEAQ. As DNA, the CDR3 is TGTGCCAGCAGCTTAGATCCGGGGGCCACCGGGGAGCTGTTTTTT. Translation: CASSLDPGATGELFF.

V gene TRBV7-9 combines with J gene TRBJ1-1, with 12 bases identical to TRBD1. This CDR3 comprises 16 residues. Germline V gives CDR1 SEHNR, CDR2 FQNEAQ (reference sequence). The V gene end was trimmed by 5 bases and the J gene end by 7 bases; junction bases not matched to a gene: 11. The CDR3 region has the DNA TGTGCCAGCAGCCCGGCCGGGACAGGGGGCGTCGGTGAAGCTTTCTTT. This encodes CASSPAGTGGVGEAFF.

The chain recombines TRBV9 with TRBJ2-2; D is possibly TRBD2 (6 bases). The CDR3 has 15 residues. Trimming took 0 bases from V and 3 from J, leaving 9 bases between them. Germline V gene sequence: CDR1 SGDLS, CDR2 YYNGEE. DNA for the CDR3: TGTGCCAGCAGCGTAGAGGTAGCGGACACCGGGGAGCTGTTTTTT. Amino acids: CASSVEVADTGELFF.

This clonotype has more than one count but fewer than ten. CDR3 region: CSATGLLISTDTQYF. CDR3 bases: TGCAGCGCCACGGGACTTCTTATTAGCACAGATACGCAGTATTTT. The chain uses TRBV20-1 and TRBJ2-3; weak D call: TRBD2 (6 bases). The CDR3 has 15 amino acids. Germline CDR1 DFQATT, CDR2 SNEGSKA (reference sequence).

The chain employs TRBV5-4 and TRBJ1-6, with 10 bases lining up with TRBD1. Unmatched junction bases numbered 6, after V lost 4 bases and J lost 8 bases. This CDR3 contains 15 residues. Germline CDR1 reads SGHNT; CDR2 reads YYREEE (reference sequence). The CDR3 is CASSPGTGAYSPLHF. As DNA, the CDR3 is TGTGCCAGCAGCCCCGGGACAGGGGCTTATTCACCCCTCCACTTT.

The rearrangement uses TRBV9 and TRBJ2-1; 7 bases align to TRBD2. CDR3 length: 17 residues. The V and J ends lost 0 bases and 7 bases, in that order; junction bases with no gene match: 13. The germline V gene encodes CDR1 SGDLS and CDR2 YYNGEE. The CDR3 coding sequence is TGTGCCAGCAGCGTAGTAGGAACCGCGGGAGTCCCAAATGAGCAGTTCTTC. This gives the protein CASSVVGTAGVPNEQFF. Together with reference TRBV9 and TRBJ2-1, the CDR3 gives the full variable domain: DSGVTQTPKHLITATGQRVTLRCSPRSGDLSVYWYQQSLDQGLQFLIQYYNGEERAKGNILERFSAQQFPDLHSELNLSSLELGDSALYFCASSVVGTAGVPNEQFFGPGTRLTVL.

This chain joins TRBV12-3 or TRBV12-4 and TRBJ2-7; TRBD1 agrees at 8 bases. The trim removed 3 bases at V and 5 bases at J, leaving 9 bases unmatched. CDR3 length: 15 residues. The CDR3 region has the DNA TGTGCCAGCAGTTTGGGCAGGGGGCGGCTCGACGAGCAGTACTTC. The encoded protein is CASSLGRGRLDEQYF.

The chain couples TRBV7-3 to TRBJ2-3, with D hard to call. The V gene's germline CDR1 is SGHTA and CDR2 FQGTGA. V was clipped by 3 bases and J by 5 bases, with 6 bases between them. CDR3 length: 12 amino acids. The CDR3 DNA reads TGTGCCAGCAGCTTTGGCAAAGATACGCAGTATTTT. It yields the protein CASSFGKDTQYF.

In its sample, this clonotype was seen once. This chain's CDR3 is CASSRLAGGNEQFF. The CDR3 DNA sequence: TGTGCCAGCAGCCGACTAGCGGGGGGTAATGAGCAGTTCTTC. The chain employs TRBV12-3 or TRBV12-4 and TRBJ2-1; 13 bases match TRBD2. There are 14 residues in the CDR3. Trimming at V came to 6 bases and at J to 7 bases, leaving 3 bases not matched to a gene.